Listed here are 14 T cell receptor beta chains from one sample, sequenced in a study of blood T cell repertoires in COVID-19. TCRdb keeps only in-frame clones here, not all; method: immunoSEQ multiplex PCR. The sample has around 260,000 clones; about 86% are singletons. The sequenced material came from peripheral blood. These receptor sequences come from a person aged 70 to 79 with COVID-19, enrolled during active disease.

The chain joins TRBV20-1 to TRBJ2-7; D may be TRBD2 (6 bases). V lost 3 bases to trimming and J lost 0 bases, with 15 bases between them. This CDR3 spans 15 amino acids. Germline loops: CDR1 DFQATT, CDR2 SNEGSKA (reference sequence). The CDR3: CSASREVGSSYEQYF. Here the CDR3 DNA reads TGCAGTGCTAGTAGGGAGGTTGGGAGCTCCTACGAGCAGTACTTC.

The chain carries TRBV6-5 and TRBJ1-2; tentatively, D is TRBD1 (5 bases). CDR1 is MNHEY, CDR2 SVGAGI, per germline. The ends were cut back, 7 bases at V and 8 bases at J, with 23 bases in the middle. CDR3 size: 15 residues. CDR3 nucleotide sequence: TGTGCCAGCACCCTATCGGGCCAAGGGGATGGAGGCTACACCTTC. It translates to CASTLSGQGDGGYTF.

The rearrangement joins TRBV9 to TRBJ2-1; no firm D call. The CDR3 has 12 amino acids. The germline V gene has CDR1 SGDLS and CDR2 YYNGEE. V shed 0 bases and J shed 6 bases, with 4 bases lying between them. The CDR3 loop is CASSVVFNEQFF. In nucleotides, the CDR3 is TGTGCCAGCAGCGTAGTCTTCAATGAGCAGTTCTTC.

This clone showed up just a few times. The chain couples TRBV5-1 to TRBJ2-1; unclear D gene. Trimming stripped 0 bases from V and 8 bases from J, with 12 bases between. Per the germline V gene, CDR1 is SGHRS and CDR2 is YFSETQ. CDR3 length: 14 amino acids. The CDR3 DNA follows: TGCGCCAGCAGCTTGGAACTACTTTCGGATGAGCAGTTCTTC. Amino acids: CASSLELLSDEQFF.

The V call is TRBV7-2, the J call TRBJ1-2; no definite D call. The V end lost 5 bases, the J end lost 3 bases, and 16 bases lay between the germline ends. CDR3 size: 15 residues. CDR1 SGHTA and CDR2 FQGNSA come from the germline V gene. The CDR3 here is CASSLVPGYDYGYTF. As DNA, the CDR3 is TGTGCCAGCAGCCTCGTTCCCGGGTACGACTATGGCTACACCTTC.

DNA for the CDR3: TGTGCCACCAGTGCGCCCGGCTCTGGGGCCAACGTCCTGACTTTC. Protein sequence: CATSAPGSGANVLTF. The chain joins TRBV24-1 to TRBJ2-6, with D uncertain. The CDR3 sequence is 15 residues long. The ends were cut back, 5 bases at V and 0 bases at J, with 7 bases in the middle. Per the germline V gene, CDR1 is KGHDR and CDR2 is SFDVKD.

The chain links TRBV7-8 to TRBJ1-1; D call uncertain. The germline gives CDR1 SGHVS, CDR2 FQNEAQ. CDR3 size: 13 residues. Trimming took off 5 bases at V and 3 bases at J, with 10 bases between the two ends. CDR3 sequence: CASSTTWDTEAFF. CDR3 nucleotides: TGTGCCAGCAGCACTACCTGGGACACTGAAGCTTTCTTT.

V gene TRBV7-2 combines with J gene TRBJ2-3; D is possibly TRBD2 (7 bases). The germline V gene has CDR1 SGHTA and CDR2 FQGNSA. The CDR3 runs 15 residues. V gave up 2 bases and J gave up 4 bases, with 13 bases separating them. This CDR3 is CASSLYGGLSDTQYF. DNA of the CDR3: TGTGCCAGCAGCTTATACGGGGGGCTTTCAGATACGCAGTATTTT. Combining the CDR3 with reference TRBV7-2 and TRBJ2-3 gives the whole variable domain GAGVSQSPSNKVTEKGKDVELRCDPISGHTALYWYRQSLGQGLEFLIYFQGNSAPDKSGLPSDRFSAERTGGSVSTLTIQRTQQEDSAVYLCASSLYGGLSDTQYFGPGTRLTVL.

This clone was seen a few times. V usage is TRBV12-5 and J usage is TRBJ2-5, with D hard to call. The ends were cut back, 7 bases at V and 4 bases at J, with 16 bases in the middle. In germline, CDR1 is LGHNT, CDR2 FRNRAP. The CDR3 contains 14 residues. The CDR3 DNA follows: TGTGCTAGTGCTCCACCGGGTCCCCTAGAGACCCAGTACTTC. Its protein product is CASAPPGPLETQYF. Supplemented by reference TRBV12-5 and TRBJ2-5, the full variable domain reads DARVTQTPRHKVTEMGQEVTMRCQPILGHNTVFWYRQTMMQGLELLAYFRNRAPLDDSGMPKDRFSAEMPDATLATLKIQPSEPRDSAVYFCASAPPGPLETQYFGPGTRLLVL.

In its sample, this clone was seen many times. The rearrangement uses TRBV6-5 and TRBJ2-7, with a weak D call TRBD1 (6 bases). Germline V gene data show CDR1 as MNHEY and CDR2 as SVGAGI. V was pared by 2 bases and J by 2 bases, with 13 bases between. This CDR3 region has 15 residues. CDR3 region: CASSYEFRTAYEQYF. The DNA for the CDR3 is TGTGCCAGCAGTTACGAGTTCCGGACAGCCTACGAGCAGTACTTC.

The chain employs TRBV7-2 and TRBJ2-7; TRBD2 is a possible D gene (7 bases). This CDR3 comprises 14 residues. Germline CDR1 is SGHTA and CDR2 is FQGNSA. The V gene lost 1 base and the J gene lost 6 bases, with 13 bases spanning the gap. The CDR3, as DNA: TGTGCCAGCAGCTTAGTGGGGGGGCCAACCGAGCAGTACTTC. This translates into CASSLVGGPTEQYF.

The V gene is TRBV19, the J gene TRBJ1-4; no clear D gene. The CDR3 has 15 residues. Germline V CDR1 and CDR2: LNHDA, SQIVND (reference sequence). V lost 3 bases, J lost 1 base, and 9 bases lay in between. The CDR3 loop is CASSIGGVTNEKLFF. The CDR3 DNA follows: TGTGCCAGTAGTATTGGTGGAGTAACTAATGAAAAACTGTTTTTT.

The V and J genes are TRBV6-5 and TRBJ1-5; 7 bases are a match to TRBD1. CDR3 length: 15 amino acids. Germline V CDR1 and CDR2: MNHEY, SVGAGI. V lost 6 bases to trimming and J lost 7 bases; unmatched junction nucleotides: 12. The CDR3 DNA sequence: TGTGCCAGCAGCCCCAGTTGGGACAGCTGGCAGCCCCAGCATTTT. This encodes CASSPSWDSWQPQHF.

The chain is built from TRBV6-1 and TRBJ1-1, with D maybe TRBD1 (6 bases). The length of the CDR3 is 14 residues. Trimming cost V 3 bases and J 5 bases, with 13 bases left between them. Germline loops: CDR1 MNHNS, CDR2 SASEGT. CDR3 amino acids: CASSENGGWTEAFF. CDR3 sequence (DNA): TGTGCCAGCAGTGAGAATGGGGGCTGGACTGAAGCTTTCTTT.